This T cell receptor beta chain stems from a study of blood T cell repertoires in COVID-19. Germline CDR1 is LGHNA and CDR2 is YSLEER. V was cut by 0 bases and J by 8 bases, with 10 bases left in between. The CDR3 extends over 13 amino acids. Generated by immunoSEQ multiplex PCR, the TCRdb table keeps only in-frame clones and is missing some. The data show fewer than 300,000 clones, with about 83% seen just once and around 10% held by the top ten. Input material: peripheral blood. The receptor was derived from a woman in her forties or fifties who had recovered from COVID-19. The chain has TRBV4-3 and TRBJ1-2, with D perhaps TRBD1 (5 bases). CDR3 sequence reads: CASSQDRGWGYTF. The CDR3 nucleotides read TGCGCCAGCAGCCAAGATCGGGGGTGGGGCTACACCTTC.